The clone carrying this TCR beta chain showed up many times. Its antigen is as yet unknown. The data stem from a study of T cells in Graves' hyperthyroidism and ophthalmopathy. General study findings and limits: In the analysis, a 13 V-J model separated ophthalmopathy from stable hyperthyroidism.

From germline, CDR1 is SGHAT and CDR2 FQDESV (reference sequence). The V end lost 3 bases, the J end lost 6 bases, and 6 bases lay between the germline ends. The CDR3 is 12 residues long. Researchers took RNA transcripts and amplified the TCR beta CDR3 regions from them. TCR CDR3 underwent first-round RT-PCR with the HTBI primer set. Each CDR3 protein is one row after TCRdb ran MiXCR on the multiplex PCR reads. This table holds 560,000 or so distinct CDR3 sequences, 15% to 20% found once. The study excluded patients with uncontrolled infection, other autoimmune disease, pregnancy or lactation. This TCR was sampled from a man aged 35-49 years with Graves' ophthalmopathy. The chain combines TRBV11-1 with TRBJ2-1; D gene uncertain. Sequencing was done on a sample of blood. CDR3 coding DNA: TGTGCCAGCAGCTTCAGTCTCAATGAGCAGTTCTTC. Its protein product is CASSFSLNEQFF. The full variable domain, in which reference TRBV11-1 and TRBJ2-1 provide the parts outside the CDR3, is EAEVAQSPRYKITEKSQAVAFWCDPISGHATLYWYRQILGQGPELLVQFQDESVVDDSQLPKDRFSAERLKGVDSTLKIQPAELGDSAMYLCASSFSLNEQFFGPGTRLTVL.